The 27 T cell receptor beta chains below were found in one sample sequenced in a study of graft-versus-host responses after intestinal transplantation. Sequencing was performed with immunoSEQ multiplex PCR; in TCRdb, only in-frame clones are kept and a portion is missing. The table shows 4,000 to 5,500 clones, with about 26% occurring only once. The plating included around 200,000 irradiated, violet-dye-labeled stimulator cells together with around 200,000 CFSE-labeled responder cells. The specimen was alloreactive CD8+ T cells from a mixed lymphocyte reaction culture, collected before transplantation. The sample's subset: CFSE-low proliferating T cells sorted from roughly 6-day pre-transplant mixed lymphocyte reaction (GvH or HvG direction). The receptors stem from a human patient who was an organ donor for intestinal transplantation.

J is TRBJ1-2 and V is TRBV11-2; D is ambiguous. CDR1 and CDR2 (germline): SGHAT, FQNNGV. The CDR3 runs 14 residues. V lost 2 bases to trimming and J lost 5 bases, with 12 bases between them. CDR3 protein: CASSLFMRPYGYTF. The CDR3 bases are TGTGCCAGCAGCTTATTCATGCGGCCGTATGGCTACACCTTC.

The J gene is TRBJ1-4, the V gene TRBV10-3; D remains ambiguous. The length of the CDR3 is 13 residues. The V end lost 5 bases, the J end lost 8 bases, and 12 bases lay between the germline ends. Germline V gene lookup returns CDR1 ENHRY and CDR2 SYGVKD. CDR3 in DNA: TGTGCCATCAGTCTATTGCGTCGCGAAAAACTGTTTTTT. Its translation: CAISLLRREKLFF.

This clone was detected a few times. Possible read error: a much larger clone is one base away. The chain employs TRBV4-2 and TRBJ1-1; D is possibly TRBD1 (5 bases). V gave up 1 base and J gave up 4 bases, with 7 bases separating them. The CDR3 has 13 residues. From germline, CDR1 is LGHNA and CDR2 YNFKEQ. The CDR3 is CASSQGTGTEAFF. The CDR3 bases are TGTGCCAGCAGCCAAGGTACAGGCACTGAAGCTTTCTTT.

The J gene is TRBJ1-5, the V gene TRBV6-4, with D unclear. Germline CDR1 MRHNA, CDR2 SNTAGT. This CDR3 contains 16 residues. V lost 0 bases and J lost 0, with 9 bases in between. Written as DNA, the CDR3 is TGTGCCAGCAGTGACTCAATCGTTTGTAGCAATCAGCCCCAGCATTTT. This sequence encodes CASSDSIVCSNQPQHF.

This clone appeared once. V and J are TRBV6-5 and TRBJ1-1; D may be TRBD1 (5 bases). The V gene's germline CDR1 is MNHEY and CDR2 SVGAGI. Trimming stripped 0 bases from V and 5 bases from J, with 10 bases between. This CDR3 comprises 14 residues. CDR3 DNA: TGTGCCAGCAGTTACTCGGGAGGGGCTACTGAAGCTTTCTTT. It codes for CASSYSGGATEAFF.

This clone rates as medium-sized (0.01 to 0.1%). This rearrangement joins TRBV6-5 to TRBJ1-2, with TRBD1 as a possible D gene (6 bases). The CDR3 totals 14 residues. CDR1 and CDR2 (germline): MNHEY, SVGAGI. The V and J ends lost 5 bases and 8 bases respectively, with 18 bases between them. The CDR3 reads CASSLTPGVVGYTF. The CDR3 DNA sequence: TGTGCCAGCAGTCTAACTCCAGGGGTGGTAGGCTACACCTTC.

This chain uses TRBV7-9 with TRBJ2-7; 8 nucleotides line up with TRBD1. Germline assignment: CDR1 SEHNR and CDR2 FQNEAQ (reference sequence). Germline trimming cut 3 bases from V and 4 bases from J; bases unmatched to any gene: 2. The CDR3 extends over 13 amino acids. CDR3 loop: CASSFRQGYEQYV. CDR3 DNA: TGTGCCAGCAGCTTCAGACAGGGGTACGAGCAGTACGTC.

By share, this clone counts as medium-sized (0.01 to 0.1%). DNA for the CDR3: TGTGCCAGCAGCTCCCTCGGGGAGGGGTTAAACGAGACCCAGTACTTC. Amino acids: CASSSLGEGLNETQYF. This rearrangement joins TRBV5-5 to TRBJ2-5, with TRBD2 matching over 7 bases. This CDR3 has 16 residues. Per the germline V gene, CDR1 is SGHKS and CDR2 is YYEKEE (reference sequence). Trimming cost V 3 bases and J 5 bases; bases outside gene matches: 13. The variable domain in full, with the rest retrieved from reference TRBV5-5 and TRBJ2-5, is DAGVTQSPTHLIKTRGQQVTLRCSPISGHKSVSWYQQVLGQGPQFIFQYYEKEERGRGNFPDRFSARQFPNYSSELNVNALLLGDSALYLCASSSLGEGLNETQYFGPGTRLLVL.

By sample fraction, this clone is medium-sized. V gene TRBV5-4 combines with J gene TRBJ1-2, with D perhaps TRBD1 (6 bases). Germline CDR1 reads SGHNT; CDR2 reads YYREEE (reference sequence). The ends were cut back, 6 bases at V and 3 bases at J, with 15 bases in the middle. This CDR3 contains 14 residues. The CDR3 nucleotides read TGTGCCAGCAACCTTCTGGGGGCCTACTATGGCTACACCTTC. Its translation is CASNLLGAYYGYTF.

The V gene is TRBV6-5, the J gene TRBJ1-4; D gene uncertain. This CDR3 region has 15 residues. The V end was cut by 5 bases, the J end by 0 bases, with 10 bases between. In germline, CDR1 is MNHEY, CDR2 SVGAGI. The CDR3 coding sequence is TGTGCCAGCAGTCTGATCAGGTCAACTAATGAAAAACTGTTTTTT. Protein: CASSLIRSTNEKLFF.

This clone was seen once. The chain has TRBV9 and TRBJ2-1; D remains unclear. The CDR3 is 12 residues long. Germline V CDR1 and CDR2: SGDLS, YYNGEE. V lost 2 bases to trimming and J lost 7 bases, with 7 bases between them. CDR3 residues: CASSVADNEQFF. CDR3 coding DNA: TGTGCCAGCAGCGTCGCAGATAATGAGCAGTTCTTC.

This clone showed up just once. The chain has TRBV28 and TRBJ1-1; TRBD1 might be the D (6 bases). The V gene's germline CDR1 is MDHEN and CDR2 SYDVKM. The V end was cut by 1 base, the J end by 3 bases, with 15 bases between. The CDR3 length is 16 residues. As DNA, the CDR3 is TGTGCCAGCAGTTTATACAGGGAATCGCTTGACACTGAAGCTTTCTTT. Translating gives CASSLYRESLDTEAFF.

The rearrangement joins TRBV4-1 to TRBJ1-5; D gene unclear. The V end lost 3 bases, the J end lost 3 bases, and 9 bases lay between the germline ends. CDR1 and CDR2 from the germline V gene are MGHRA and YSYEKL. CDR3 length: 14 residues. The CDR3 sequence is CASSHRQNNQPQHF. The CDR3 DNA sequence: TGCGCCAGCAGCCACAGGCAGAACAATCAGCCCCAGCATTTT.

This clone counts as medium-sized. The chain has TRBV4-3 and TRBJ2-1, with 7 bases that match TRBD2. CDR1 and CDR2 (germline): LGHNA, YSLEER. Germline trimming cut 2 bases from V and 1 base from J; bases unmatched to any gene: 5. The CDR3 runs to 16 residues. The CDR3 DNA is TGCGCCAGCAGCCAACGATCGGGGGGATCCTACAATGAGCAGTTCTTC. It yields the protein CASSQRSGGSYNEQFF.

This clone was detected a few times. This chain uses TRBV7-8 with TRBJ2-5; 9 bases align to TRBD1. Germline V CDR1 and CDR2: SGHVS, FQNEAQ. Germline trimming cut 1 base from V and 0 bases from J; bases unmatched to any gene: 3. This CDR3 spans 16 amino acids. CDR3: CASSLEDRGYQETQYF. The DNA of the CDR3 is TGTGCCAGCAGCTTAGAAGACAGGGGGTACCAAGAGACCCAGTACTTC. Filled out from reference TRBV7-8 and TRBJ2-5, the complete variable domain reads GAGVSQSPRYKVAKRGQDVALRCDPISGHVSLFWYQQALGQGPEFLTYFQNEAQLDKSGLPSDRFFAERPEGSVSTLKIQRTQQEDSAVYLCASSLEDRGYQETQYFGPGTRLLVL.

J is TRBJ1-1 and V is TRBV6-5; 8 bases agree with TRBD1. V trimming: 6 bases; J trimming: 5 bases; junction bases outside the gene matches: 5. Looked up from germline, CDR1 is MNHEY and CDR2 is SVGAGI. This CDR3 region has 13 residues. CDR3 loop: CASRVTGATEAFF. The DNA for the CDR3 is TGTGCCAGCAGAGTGACAGGGGCGACTGAAGCTTTCTTT.

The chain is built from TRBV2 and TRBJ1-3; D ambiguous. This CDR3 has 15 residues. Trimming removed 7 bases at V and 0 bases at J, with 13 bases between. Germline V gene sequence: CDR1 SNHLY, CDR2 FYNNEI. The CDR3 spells CASKDDFNSGNTIYF. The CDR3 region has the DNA TGTGCCAGCAAAGATGACTTCAACTCTGGAAACACCATATATTTT.

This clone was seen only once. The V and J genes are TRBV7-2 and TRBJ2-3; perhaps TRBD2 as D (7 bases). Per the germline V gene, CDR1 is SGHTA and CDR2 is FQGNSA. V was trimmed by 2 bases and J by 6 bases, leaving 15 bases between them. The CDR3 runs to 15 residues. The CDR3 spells CASSLWAGATDTQYF. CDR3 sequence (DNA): TGTGCCAGCAGCTTATGGGCGGGGGCCACCGATACGCAGTATTTT.

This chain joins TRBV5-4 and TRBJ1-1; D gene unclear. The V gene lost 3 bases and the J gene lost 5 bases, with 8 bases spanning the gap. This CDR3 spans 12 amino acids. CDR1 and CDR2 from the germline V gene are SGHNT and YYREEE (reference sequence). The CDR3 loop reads CASSSAGTEAFF. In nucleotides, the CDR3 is TGTGCCAGCAGCTCAGCGGGGACTGAAGCTTTCTTT.

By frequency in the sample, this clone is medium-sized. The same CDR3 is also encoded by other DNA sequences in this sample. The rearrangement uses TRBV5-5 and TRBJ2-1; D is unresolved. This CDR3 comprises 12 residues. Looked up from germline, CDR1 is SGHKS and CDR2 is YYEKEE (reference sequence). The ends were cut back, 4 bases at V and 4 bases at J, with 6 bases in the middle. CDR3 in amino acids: CASSLSYNEQFF. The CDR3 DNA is TGTGCCAGCAGCCTCTCTTACAATGAGCAGTTCTTC.

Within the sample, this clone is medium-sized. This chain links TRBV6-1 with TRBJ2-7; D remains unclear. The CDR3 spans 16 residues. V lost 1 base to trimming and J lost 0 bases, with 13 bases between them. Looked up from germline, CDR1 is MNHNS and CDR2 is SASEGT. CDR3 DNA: TGTGCCAGCAGTGAAGGATCAGGCATCAGCTCCTACGAGCAGTACGTC. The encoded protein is CASSEGSGISSYEQYV.

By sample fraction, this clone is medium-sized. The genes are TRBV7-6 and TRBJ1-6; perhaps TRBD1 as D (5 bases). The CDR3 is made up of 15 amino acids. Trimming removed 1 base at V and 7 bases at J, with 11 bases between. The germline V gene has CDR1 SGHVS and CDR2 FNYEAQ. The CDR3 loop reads CASSLEGVRNSPLHF. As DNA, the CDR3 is TGTGCCAGCAGCTTAGAAGGGGTGAGGAATTCACCCCTCCACTTT.

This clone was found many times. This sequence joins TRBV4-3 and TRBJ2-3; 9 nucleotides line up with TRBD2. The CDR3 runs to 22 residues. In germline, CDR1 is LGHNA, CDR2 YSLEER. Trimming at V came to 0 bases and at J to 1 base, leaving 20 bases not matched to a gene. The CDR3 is CASSQDAPTRREAGGRTDTQYF. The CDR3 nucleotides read TGCGCCAGCAGCCAAGATGCCCCGACCCGAAGGGAAGCGGGGGGTCGCACAGATACGCAGTATTTT.

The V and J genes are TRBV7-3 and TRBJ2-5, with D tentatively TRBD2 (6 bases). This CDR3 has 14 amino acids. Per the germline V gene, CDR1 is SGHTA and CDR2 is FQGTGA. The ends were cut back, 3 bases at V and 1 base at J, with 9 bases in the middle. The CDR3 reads CASSFGGPQETQYF. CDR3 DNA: TGTGCCAGCAGCTTCGGGGGACCCCAAGAGACCCAGTACTTC.

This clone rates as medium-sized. The CDR3 spells CASTPIGQGAGEQYV. CDR3 nucleotides: TGTGCCAGCACCCCGATCGGACAGGGGGCGGGCGAGCAGTACGTC. This chain connects TRBV28 to TRBJ2-7; 11 bases agree with TRBD1. The trim removed 7 bases at V and 6 bases at J, leaving 11 bases unmatched. Germline V gene sequence: CDR1 MDHEN, CDR2 SYDVKM. CDR3 length equals 15 residues.

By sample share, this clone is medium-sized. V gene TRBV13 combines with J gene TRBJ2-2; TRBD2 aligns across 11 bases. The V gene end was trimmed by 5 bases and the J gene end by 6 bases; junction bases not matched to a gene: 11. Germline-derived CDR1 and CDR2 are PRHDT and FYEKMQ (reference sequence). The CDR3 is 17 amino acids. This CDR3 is CASSPIGSGGASGELFF. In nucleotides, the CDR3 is TGTGCCAGCAGCCCCATAGGTAGCGGGGGGGCTTCCGGGGAGCTGTTTTTT.

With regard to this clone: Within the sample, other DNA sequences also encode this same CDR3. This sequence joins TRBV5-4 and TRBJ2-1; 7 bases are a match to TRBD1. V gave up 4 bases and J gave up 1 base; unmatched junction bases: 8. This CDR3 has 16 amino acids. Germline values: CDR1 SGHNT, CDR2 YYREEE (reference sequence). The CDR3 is CASSQVLQGSYNEQFF. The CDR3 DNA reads TGTGCCAGCAGCCAGGTCTTACAGGGGTCCTACAATGAGCAGTTCTTC.